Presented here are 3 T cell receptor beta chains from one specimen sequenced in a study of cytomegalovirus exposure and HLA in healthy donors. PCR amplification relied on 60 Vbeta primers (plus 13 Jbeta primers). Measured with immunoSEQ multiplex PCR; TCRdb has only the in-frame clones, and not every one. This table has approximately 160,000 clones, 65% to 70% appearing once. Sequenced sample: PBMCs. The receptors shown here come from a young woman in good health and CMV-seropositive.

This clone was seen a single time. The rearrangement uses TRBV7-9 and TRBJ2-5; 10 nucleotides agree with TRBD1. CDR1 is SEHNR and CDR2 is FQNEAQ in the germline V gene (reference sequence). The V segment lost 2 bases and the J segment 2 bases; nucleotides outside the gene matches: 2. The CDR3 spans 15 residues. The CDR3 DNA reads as TGTGCCAGCAGCTTAACGGGACAGGGGCAAGAGACCCAGTACTTC. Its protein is CASSLTGQGQETQYF.

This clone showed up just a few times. CDR3 DNA sequence: TGTGCCTGGAGTGTAGGGGTTTCTCACAATGAGCAGTTCTTC. As protein: CAWSVGVSHNEQFF. The gene calls are TRBV30 and TRBJ2-1; a possible D gene is TRBD1 (5 bases). The CDR3 length is 14 residues. Germline V gene sequence: CDR1 GTSNPN, CDR2 SVGIG (reference sequence). The V end lost 0 bases, the J end lost 5 bases, and 11 bases lay between the germline ends. Full variable domain (outside the CDR3, taken from reference TRBV30 and TRBJ2-1): SQTIHQWPATLVQPVGSPLSLECTVEGTSNPNLYWYRQAAGRGLQLLFYSVGIGQISSEVPQNLSASRPQDRQFILSSKKLLLSDSGFYLCAWSVGVSHNEQFFGPGTRLTVL.

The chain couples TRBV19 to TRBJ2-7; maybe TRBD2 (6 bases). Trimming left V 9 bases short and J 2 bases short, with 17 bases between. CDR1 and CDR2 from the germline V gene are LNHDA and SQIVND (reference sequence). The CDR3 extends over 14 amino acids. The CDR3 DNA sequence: TGTGCCAGCTCGGGCGGGACGGGTCCCTACGAGCAGTACTTC. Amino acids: CASSGGTGPYEQYF.